The clone carrying this T cell receptor beta chain was seen a handful of times. What it binds is not known. Then a second PCR, running roughly 7 to 11 cycles, was carried out with a sample-barcoded 5' primer and a J-beta primer mix. From the 5' RACE reads, TCRdb called clonotypes with MiXCR, one entry per CDR3 protein. The sample carries around 650,000 distinct CDR3 sequences, about 30% recorded once. Trimming removed 4 bases at V and 3 bases at J, with 7 bases between. CDR3 size: 13 residues. The V gene's germline CDR1 is ENHRY and CDR2 SYGVKD. All donors came from Russia, were Caucasian and healthy, and spanned ages roughly 6 to 95. Each sample gave at least 6.5 million isolated PBMCs. The data originate from a study of blood T cells in healthy people across ages. Study-wide results and caveats: It was not possible, with unsorted PBMCs, to conclusively compare naive and antigen-experienced cells. Age showed a roughly linear inverse relationship with TCR beta diversity per million T cells.

This TCR derives from a woman older than 75 in good health. This chain joins TRBV10-3 and TRBJ1-3; D is unclear. The sample comprised blood. CDR3 sequence (DNA): TGTGCCATCAGTGTGGGGAGTGGAAACACCATATATTTT. It translates to CAISVGSGNTIYF.